The 2 T cell receptor beta chains below all came from one sample that was sequenced in a study of shared clonotypes between healthy human individuals. Generated by immunoSEQ multiplex PCR, the TCRdb table keeps only in-frame clones and is missing some. The sample lists 980,000 or so clones, about three quarters seen once, with over 1.3% in the top ten. The sample taken for sequencing was memory CD4+ T cells sorted from blood. Regarding subset: CD45RA-negative fraction. These receptors were collected from a young man in good health.

This chain connects TRBV5-4 to TRBJ2-2, with D maybe TRBD1 (5 bases). The V and J ends lost 2 bases and 6 bases respectively, with 8 bases between them. The length of the CDR3 is 13 residues. Germline V gene lookup returns CDR1 SGHNT and CDR2 YYREEE (reference sequence). CDR3 loop: CASSFDSAGELFF. The CDR3 bases are TGTGCCAGCAGCTTCGACAGTGCCGGGGAGCTGTTTTTT.

The chain employs TRBV6-5 and TRBJ1-6, with 9 bases lining up with TRBD1. The germline CDR1 and CDR2 sequences are MNHEY and SVGAGI. The CDR3 consists of 15 residues. V shed 7 bases and J 4 bases; nucleotides not matched to a gene: 5. The CDR3 nucleotides are TGTGCCAGCACCCCGGGACAGGGATATAATTCACCCCTCCACTTT. This encodes CASTPGQGYNSPLHF.